These 10 T cell receptor beta chains were all obtained from the same sample, sequenced in a study of blood T cell repertoires in COVID-19. The repertoire was sequenced with immunoSEQ multiplex PCR; TCRdb's copy has only in-frame clones and lacks some. The table lists around 100,000 clones, roughly 84% of them singletons. The sample comprised peripheral blood. The origin of the receptors is a human donor in a cohort sampled during active COVID-19.

The J gene is TRBJ1-2, the V gene TRBV10-2, with D perhaps matching TRBD1 (6 bases). Trimming stripped 4 bases from V and 8 bases from J, with 17 bases between. CDR1 WSHSY and CDR2 SAAADI come from the germline V gene. The CDR3 covers 14 residues. The CDR3 DNA reads TGCGCCAGCAGTGCTTCGGGGGGGGCGAACGGCTACACCTTC. This translates into CASSASGGANGYTF.

The chain combines TRBV11-2 with TRBJ2-3, with 8 bases fitting TRBD2. CDR1 and CDR2 from the germline V gene are SGHAT and FQNNGV. V was clipped by 5 bases and J by 1 base; unmatched bases: 8. CDR3 size: 16 residues. CDR3 nucleotide sequence: TGTGCCAGCAGCCCCCCTGGGCGGGGGGGCACAGATACGCAGTATTTT. Translated: CASSPPGRGGTDTQYF. The full variable domain, completed using reference TRBV11-2 and TRBJ2-3, is EAGVAQSPRYKIIEKRQSVAFWCNPISGHATLYWYQQILGQGPKLLIQFQNNGVVDDSQLPKDRFSAERLKGVDSTLKIQPAKLEDSAVYLCASSPPGRGGTDTQYFGPGTRLTVL.

The chain combines TRBV2 with TRBJ2-2, with D uncertain. Per germline, CDR1 SNHLY and CDR2 FYNNEI. Trimming cost V 7 bases and J 0 bases, with 12 bases left between them. CDR3 length: 15 residues. CDR3 in amino acids: CASTKDQANTGELFF. As DNA, the CDR3 is TGTGCCAGCACCAAAGACCAGGCGAACACCGGGGAGCTGTTTTTT.

The V gene is TRBV5-1, the J gene TRBJ1-1; no firm D call. This CDR3 has 13 amino acids. Trimming stripped 1 base from V and 1 base from J, with 5 bases between. Germline CDR1 is SGHRS and CDR2 is YFSETQ. CDR3 DNA sequence: TGCGCCAGCAGCTTGAGAGAGAACACTGAAGCTTTCTTT. It translates to CASSLRENTEAFF. The full variable domain, in which reference TRBV5-1 and TRBJ1-1 provide the parts outside the CDR3, is KAGVTQTPRYLIKTRGQQVTLSCSPISGHRSVSWYQQTPGQGLQFLFEYFSETQRNKGNFPGRFSGRQFSNSRSEMNVSTLELGDSALYLCASSLRENTEAFFGQGTRLTVV.

This chain links TRBV9 with TRBJ2-5; 8 bases line up with TRBD2. With 1 base clipped from V and 7 bases from J, the junction kept 9 bases outside the gene matches. The CDR3 totals 15 residues. The germline gives CDR1 SGDLS, CDR2 YYNGEE. The chain's CDR3 is CASSVSVGGAGTQYF. CDR3 coding DNA: TGTGCCAGCAGCGTATCTGTCGGGGGGGCCGGGACCCAGTACTTC.

In DNA, the CDR3 is TGTGCCAGTAGTTTCGCGCGTGGTCTAGGAAACACTGAAGCTTTCTTT. This gives the protein CASSFARGLGNTEAFF. V gene TRBV19 combines with J gene TRBJ1-1; no clear D. Trimming shortened V by 5 bases and J by 2 bases, and 18 bases separated the two germline ends. Germline V gene data show CDR1 as LNHDA and CDR2 as SQIVND (reference sequence). This CDR3 is built from 16 residues.

The chain uses TRBV5-1 and TRBJ1-6; TRBD1 matches 7 bases. Looked up from germline, CDR1 is SGHRS and CDR2 is YFSETQ. J gave up 10 bases and V 4 bases, and 11 bases lay outside the gene matches. The CDR3 totals 15 residues. This CDR3 is CASSLGTANGSPLHF. The DNA of the CDR3 is TGCGCCAGCAGCCTCGGGACAGCGAACGGGTCACCCCTCCACTTT.

This clone was counted a single time. This rearrangement joins TRBV6-1 to TRBJ1-5; perhaps TRBD1 as D (6 bases). Trimming removed 0 bases at V and 1 base at J, with 16 bases between. The CDR3 runs to 18 residues. Looked up from germline, CDR1 is MNHNS and CDR2 is SASEGT. CDR3 coding DNA: TGTGCCAGCAGTGAAGCGCTGAGGGGGGGAAGGAGCAATCAGCCCCAGCATTTT. Translating it yields CASSEALRGGRSNQPQHF.

The V call is TRBV4-1, the J call TRBJ2-1, with 10 bases aligning to TRBD2. This CDR3 has 15 amino acids. Losses at the gene ends were 4 bases for V and 2 bases for J; bases not matched to a gene: 2. Per germline, CDR1 MGHRA and CDR2 YSYEKL. The CDR3 DNA sequence: TGCGCCAGCAGCCCGCTAGCGGGGGCCTACAATGAGCAGTTCTTC. This sequence encodes CASSPLAGAYNEQFF.

This clone was seen only once. V gene TRBV5-1 combines with J gene TRBJ2-7, with TRBD2 as a possible D gene (6 bases). Trimming cost V 0 bases and J 4 bases, with 11 bases left between them. This CDR3 spans 14 amino acids. The V gene's germline CDR1 is SGHRS and CDR2 YFSETQ. The CDR3 loop is CASSLGPAGYEQYF. In DNA, the CDR3 is TGCGCCAGCAGCTTGGGTCCAGCGGGTTACGAGCAGTACTTC.